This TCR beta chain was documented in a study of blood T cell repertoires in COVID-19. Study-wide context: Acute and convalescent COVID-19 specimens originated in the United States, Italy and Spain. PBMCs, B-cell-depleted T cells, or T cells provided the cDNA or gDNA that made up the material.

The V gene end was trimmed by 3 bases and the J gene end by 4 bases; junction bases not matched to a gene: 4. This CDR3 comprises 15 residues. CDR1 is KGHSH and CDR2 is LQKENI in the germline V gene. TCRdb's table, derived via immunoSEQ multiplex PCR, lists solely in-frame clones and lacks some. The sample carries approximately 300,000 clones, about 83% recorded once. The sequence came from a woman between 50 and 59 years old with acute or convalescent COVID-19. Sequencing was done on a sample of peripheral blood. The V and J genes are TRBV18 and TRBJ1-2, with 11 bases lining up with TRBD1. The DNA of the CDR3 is TGTGCCAGCTCACCGGGGACAGGGGGTGCCTATGGCTACACCTTC. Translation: CASSPGTGGAYGYTF.